The T cell receptor (beta chain) under discussion was sequenced for a study of circulating and synovial CD4+ cells in juvenile arthritis. The V end was cut by 5 bases, the J end by 8 bases, with 15 bases between. Germline V gene sequence: CDR1 SNHLY, CDR2 FYNNEI. The CDR3 has 13 residues. About this clone: Its specificity is not known.

The assay was immunoSEQ multiplex PCR, and TCRdb's table has in-frame clones only and misses some. The sample lists around 17,000 clones; 90% to 95% were seen once. Study-level results: The pathogenic-like versus bulk T cell difference escaped Vbeta family analysis.

This receptor was identified in a human donor with juvenile idiopathic arthritis. Sequenced: CD4+ T cells from blood. The rearrangement links TRBV2 to TRBJ1-2; D gene unclear. The CDR3 DNA follows: TGTGCCAGCAGTATCGAGACCTCAGGAGGCTACACCTTC. It translates to CASSIETSGGYTF. Variable domain in full (rest from reference TRBV2 and TRBJ1-2): EPEVTQTPSHQVTQMGQEVILRCVPISNHLYFYWYRQILGQKVEFLVSFYNNEISEKSEIFDDQFSVERPDGSNFTLKIRSTKLEDSAMYFCASSIETSGGYTFGSGTRLTVV.